A single T cell receptor (beta chain) is shown here with its context. The germline gives CDR1 LNHDA, CDR2 SQIVND (reference sequence). The CDR3 loop spans 15 amino acids. V gave up 5 bases and J gave up 1 base, with 14 bases separating them. The sample is drawn from a study of blood T cell repertoires in COVID-19. At the level of the study: Samples of COVID-19 (acute and convalescent) were obtained from the United States, Italy and Spain.

In the source study's methods: Cell counts per sample came from amplifying reference gene primers. The method was immunoSEQ multiplex PCR; TCRdb's version includes in-frame clones alone and lacks a portion of them. V and J calls and clone size are as listed in that table; D and trimming were resolved from the DNA. The sample has 200,000 to 250,000 clones, 80% seen once. The chain joins TRBV19 to TRBJ2-5; a possible D gene is TRBD1 (5 bases). The source of this sequence is a human donor in a cohort sampled during active COVID-19. Material for sequencing was peripheral blood. CDR3 in amino acids: CASSAATVIQETQYF. CDR3 bases: TGTGCCAGTAGTGCTGCGACAGTGATCCAAGAGACCCAGTACTTC. Full variable domain (outside the CDR3, taken from reference TRBV19 and TRBJ2-5): DGGITQSPKYLFRKEGQNVTLSCEQNLNHDAMYWYRQDPGQGLRLIYYSQIVNDFQKGDIAEGYSVSREKKESFPLTVTSAQKNPTAFYLCASSAATVIQETQYFGPGTRLLVL.